This T cell receptor beta chain was recovered during a study of beta chain features in type 1 diabetes. Findings and limits, study-wide: Among all four CD4+ subsets, Type 1 diabetes patients had TCRB CDR3s that were moderately but significantly shorter.

Every donor provided one heparinised blood draw, which averaged about 120 mL. Purity of each sorted population was above 95%. This clone was seen a few times. No antigen is known for it. Expressed TCRB transcripts were sequenced because the entire RNA isolate underwent reverse transcription. Sequenced by immunoSEQ multiplex PCR; TCRdb stores in-frame clones only, minus some. Counted here are more than 150,000 clones, 7% to 10% occurring once; the ten biggest clones make up 2.3%. Germline lookup yields CDR1 GTSNPN and CDR2 SVGIG (reference sequence). The CDR3 is 13 amino acids. V shed 3 bases and J 5 bases; nucleotides not matched to a gene: 6.

The receptor comes from a woman younger than 35 in good health. This chain links TRBV30 with TRBJ2-5; TRBD2 matches 7 bases. The specimen sequenced was central memory CD4+ T cells from blood. CDR3 nucleotides: TGTGCCTGGAGCCTAGCGGTTGTGGAGACCCAGTACTTC. It encodes CAWSLAVVETQYF.